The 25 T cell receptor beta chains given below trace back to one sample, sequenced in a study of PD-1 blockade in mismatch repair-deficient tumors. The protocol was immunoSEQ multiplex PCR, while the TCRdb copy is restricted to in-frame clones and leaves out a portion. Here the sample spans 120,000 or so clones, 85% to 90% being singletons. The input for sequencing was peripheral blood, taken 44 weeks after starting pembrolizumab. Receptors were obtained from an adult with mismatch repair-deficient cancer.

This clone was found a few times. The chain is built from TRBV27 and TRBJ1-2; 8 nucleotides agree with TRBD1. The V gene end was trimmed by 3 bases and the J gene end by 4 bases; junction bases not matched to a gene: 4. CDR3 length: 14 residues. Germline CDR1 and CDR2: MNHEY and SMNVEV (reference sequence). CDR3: CASSLADRGYGYTF. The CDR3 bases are TGTGCCAGCAGTTTGGCCGACAGGGGCTATGGCTACACCTTC.

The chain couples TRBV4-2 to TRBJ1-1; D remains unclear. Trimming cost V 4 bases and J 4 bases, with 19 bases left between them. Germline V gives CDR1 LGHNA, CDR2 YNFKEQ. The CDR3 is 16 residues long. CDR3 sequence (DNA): TGTGCCAGCAGCCCCCTTTTGAGGGTGAGAGGCACTGAAGCTTTCTTT. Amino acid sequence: CASSPLLRVRGTEAFF.

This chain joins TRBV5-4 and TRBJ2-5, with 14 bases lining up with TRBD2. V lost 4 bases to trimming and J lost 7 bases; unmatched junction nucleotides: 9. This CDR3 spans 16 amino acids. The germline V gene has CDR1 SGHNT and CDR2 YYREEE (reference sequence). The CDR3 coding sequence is TGTGCCAGCAGCCCGGGGACTAGCGGGAGAAAGGGGACCCAGTACTTC. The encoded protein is CASSPGTSGRKGTQYF.

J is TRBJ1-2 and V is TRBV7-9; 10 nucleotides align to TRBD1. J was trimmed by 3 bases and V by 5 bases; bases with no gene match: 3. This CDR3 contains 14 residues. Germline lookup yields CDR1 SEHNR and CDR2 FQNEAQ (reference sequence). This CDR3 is CASSPGTGDYGYTF. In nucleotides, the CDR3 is TGTGCCAGCAGCCCGGGGACAGGGGACTATGGCTACACCTTC.

This CDR3 reads CAWIGFGRTEQFF. For the CDR3, the DNA is TGTGCCTGGATAGGTTTTGGTCGGACCGAGCAGTTCTTC. V is TRBV30 and J is TRBJ2-1; D remains unclear. The CDR3 has 13 residues. With 4 bases removed from V and 10 bases from J, the gap between germline ends came to 17 bases. CDR1 is GTSNPN, CDR2 SVGIG, per germline (reference sequence).

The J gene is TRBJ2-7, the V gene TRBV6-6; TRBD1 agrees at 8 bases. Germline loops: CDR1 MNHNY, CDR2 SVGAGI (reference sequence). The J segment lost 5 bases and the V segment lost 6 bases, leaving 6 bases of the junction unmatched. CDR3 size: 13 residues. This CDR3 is CASSAGGFHEQYF. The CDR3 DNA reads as TGTGCCAGCAGCGCAGGGGGCTTCCACGAGCAGTACTTC.

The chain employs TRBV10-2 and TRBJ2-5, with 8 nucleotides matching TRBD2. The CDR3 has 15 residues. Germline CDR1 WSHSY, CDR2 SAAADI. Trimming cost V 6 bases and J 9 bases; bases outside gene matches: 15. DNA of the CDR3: TGCGCCAGCAGGGGGATTACGACTAGCGCAATTCCCCAGTACTTC. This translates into CASRGITTSAIPQYF.

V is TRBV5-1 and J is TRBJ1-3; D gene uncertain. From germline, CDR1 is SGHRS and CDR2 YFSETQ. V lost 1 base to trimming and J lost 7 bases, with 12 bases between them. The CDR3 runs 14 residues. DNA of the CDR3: TGCGCCAGCAGCTTGTCGCCAGAAGGGAACACCATATATTTT. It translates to CASSLSPEGNTIYF.

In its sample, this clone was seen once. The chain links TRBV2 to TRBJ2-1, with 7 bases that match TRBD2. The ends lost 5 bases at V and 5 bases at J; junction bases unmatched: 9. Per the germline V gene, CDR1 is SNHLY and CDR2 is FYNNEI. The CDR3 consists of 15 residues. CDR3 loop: CASSLLARGHNEQFF. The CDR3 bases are TGTGCCAGCAGTTTACTAGCGAGGGGACACAATGAGCAGTTCTTC.

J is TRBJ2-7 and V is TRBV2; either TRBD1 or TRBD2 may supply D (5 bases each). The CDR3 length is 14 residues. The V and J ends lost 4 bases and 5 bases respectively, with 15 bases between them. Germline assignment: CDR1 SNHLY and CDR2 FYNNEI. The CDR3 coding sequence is TGTGCCAGCAGTGTCGAGGGGCCTGGGGACGAGCAGTACTTC. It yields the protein CASSVEGPGDEQYF.

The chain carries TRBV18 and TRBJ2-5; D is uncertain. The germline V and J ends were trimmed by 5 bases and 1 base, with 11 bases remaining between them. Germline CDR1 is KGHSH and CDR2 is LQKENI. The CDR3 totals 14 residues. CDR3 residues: CASSTLGSQETQYF. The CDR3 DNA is TGTGCCAGCTCAACATTAGGATCCCAAGAGACCCAGTACTTC.

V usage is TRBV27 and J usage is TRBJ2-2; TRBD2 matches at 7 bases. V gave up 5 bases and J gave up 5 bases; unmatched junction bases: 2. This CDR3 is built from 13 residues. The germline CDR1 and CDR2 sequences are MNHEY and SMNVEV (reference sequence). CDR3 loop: CASSISGTGELFF. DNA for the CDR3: TGTGCCAGCAGTATTAGCGGGACCGGGGAGCTGTTTTTT.

As DNA, the CDR3 is TGTGCCAGCAGCTTGGGGGGCGGCACAGATACGCAGTATTTT. It encodes CASSLGGGTDTQYF. This sequence joins TRBV6-5 and TRBJ2-3; tentatively, D is TRBD1 or TRBD2 (6 bases each). V lost 6 bases to trimming and J lost 1 base, with 11 bases between them. This CDR3 comprises 14 residues. The germline V gene has CDR1 MNHEY and CDR2 SVGAGI.

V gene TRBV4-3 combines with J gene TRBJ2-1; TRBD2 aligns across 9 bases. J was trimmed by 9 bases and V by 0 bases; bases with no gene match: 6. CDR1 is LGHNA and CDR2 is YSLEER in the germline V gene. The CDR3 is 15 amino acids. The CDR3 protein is CASSQELAGEVEQFF. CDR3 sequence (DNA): TGCGCCAGCAGCCAAGAGTTAGCGGGAGAGGTTGAGCAGTTCTTC.

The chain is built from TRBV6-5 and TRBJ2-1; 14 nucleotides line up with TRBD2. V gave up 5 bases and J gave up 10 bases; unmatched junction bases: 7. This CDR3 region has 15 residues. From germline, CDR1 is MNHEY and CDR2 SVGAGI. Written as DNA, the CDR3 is TGTGCCAGCAGTCCCGGGACTAGCGGGAGTAAGGAGCAGTTCTTC. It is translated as CASSPGTSGSKEQFF.

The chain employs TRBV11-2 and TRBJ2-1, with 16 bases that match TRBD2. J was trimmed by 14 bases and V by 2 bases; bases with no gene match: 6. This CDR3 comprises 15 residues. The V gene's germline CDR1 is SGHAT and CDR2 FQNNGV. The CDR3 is CASSLRGTSGRAKFF. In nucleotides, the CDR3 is TGTGCCAGCAGCTTACGAGGGACTAGCGGGAGGGCCAAGTTCTTC.

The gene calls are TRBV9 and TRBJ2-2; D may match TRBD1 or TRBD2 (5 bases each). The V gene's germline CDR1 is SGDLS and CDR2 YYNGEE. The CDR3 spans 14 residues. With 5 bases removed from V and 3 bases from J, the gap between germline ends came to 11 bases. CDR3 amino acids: CASRVRDDTGELFF. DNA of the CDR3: TGTGCCAGCAGAGTCCGGGACGACACCGGGGAGCTGTTTTTT.

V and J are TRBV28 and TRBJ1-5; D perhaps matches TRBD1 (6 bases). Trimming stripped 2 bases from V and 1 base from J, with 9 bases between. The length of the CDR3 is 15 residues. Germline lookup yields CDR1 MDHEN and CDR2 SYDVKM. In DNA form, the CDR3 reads TGTGCCAGCAGTTTACCCGACAGGAGCAATCAGCCCCAGCATTTT. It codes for CASSLPDRSNQPQHF. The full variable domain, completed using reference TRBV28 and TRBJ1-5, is DVKVTQSSRYLVKRTGEKVFLECVQDMDHENMFWYRQDPGLGLRLIYFSYDVKMKEKGDIPEGYSVSREKKERFSLILESASTNQTSMYLCASSLPDRSNQPQHFGDGTRLSIL.

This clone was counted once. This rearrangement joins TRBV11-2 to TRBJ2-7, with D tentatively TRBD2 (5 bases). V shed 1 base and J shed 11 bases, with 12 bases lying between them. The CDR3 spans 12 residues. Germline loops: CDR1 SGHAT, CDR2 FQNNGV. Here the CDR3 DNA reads TGTGCCAGCAGCTTAGCACGGGAACAGAAGTACTTC. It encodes CASSLAREQKYF.

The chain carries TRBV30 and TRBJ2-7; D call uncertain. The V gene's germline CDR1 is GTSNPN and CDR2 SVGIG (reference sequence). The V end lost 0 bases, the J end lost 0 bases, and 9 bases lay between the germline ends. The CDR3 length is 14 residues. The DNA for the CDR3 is TGTGCCTGGAGTGTCTCTGGGAACTCCTACGAGCAGTACTTC. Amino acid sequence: CAWSVSGNSYEQYF.

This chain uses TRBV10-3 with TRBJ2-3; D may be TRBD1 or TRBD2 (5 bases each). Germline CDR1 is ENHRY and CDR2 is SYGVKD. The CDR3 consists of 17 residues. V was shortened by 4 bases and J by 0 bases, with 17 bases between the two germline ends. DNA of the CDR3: TGTGCCATCAGTGTCGAGGGGCCGGGATCTAGCACAGATACGCAGTATTTT. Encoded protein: CAISVEGPGSSTDTQYF.

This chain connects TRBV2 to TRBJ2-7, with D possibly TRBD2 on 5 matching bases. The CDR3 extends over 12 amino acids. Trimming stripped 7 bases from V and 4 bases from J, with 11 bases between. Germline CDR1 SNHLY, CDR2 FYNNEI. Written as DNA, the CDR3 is TGTGCCAGCACTACGGACTCATACGAGCAGTACTTC. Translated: CASTTDSYEQYF. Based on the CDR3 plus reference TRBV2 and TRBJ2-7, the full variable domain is EPEVTQTPSHQVTQMGQEVILRCVPISNHLYFYWYRQILGQKVEFLVSFYNNEISEKSEIFDDQFSVERPDGSNFTLKIRSTKLEDSAMYFCASTTDSYEQYFGPGTRLTVT.

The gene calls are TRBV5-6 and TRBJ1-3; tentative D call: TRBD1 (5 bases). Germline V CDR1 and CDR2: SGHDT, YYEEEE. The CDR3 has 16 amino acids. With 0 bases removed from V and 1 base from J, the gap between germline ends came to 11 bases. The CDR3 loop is CASSLGAGGSGNTIYF. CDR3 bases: TGTGCCAGCAGCTTGGGGGCCGGGGGATCTGGAAACACCATATATTTT.

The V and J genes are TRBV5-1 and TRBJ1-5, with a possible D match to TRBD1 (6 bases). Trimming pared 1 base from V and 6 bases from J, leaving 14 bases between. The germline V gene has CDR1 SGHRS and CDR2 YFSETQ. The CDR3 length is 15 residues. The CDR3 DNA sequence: TGCGCCAGCAGCTTGAATGGGGGGGCGCTTCAGCCCCAGCATTTT. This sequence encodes CASSLNGGALQPQHF.

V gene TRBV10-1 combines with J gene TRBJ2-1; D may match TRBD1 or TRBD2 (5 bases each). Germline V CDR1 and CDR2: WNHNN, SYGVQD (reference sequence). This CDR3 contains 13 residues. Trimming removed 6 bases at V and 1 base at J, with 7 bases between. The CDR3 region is CASSGTSYNEQFF. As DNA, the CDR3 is TGCGCCAGCAGCGGGACGTCCTACAATGAGCAGTTCTTC.